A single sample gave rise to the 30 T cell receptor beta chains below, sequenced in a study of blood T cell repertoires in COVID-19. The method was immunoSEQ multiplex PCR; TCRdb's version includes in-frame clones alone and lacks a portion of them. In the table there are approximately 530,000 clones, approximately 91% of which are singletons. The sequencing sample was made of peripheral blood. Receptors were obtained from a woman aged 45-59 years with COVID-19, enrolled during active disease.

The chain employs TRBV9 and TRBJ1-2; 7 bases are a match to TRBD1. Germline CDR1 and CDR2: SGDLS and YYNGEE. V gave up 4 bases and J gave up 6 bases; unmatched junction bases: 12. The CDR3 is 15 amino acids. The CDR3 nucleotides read TGTGCCAGCAGCCTAACGTCGGACAGGACCCATGGCTACACCTTC. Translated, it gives CASSLTSDRTHGYTF. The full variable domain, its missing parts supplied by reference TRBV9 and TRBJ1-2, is DSGVTQTPKHLITATGQRVTLRCSPRSGDLSVYWYQQSLDQGLQFLIQYYNGEERAKGNILERFSAQQFPDLHSELNLSSLELGDSALYFCASSLTSDRTHGYTFGSGTRLTVV.

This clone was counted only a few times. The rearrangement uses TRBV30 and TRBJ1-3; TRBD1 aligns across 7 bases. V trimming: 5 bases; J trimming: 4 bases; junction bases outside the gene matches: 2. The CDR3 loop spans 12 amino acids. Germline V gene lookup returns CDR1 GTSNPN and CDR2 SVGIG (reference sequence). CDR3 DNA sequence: TGTGCCTGGGAGACAGGGGGAAACACCATATATTTT. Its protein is CAWETGGNTIYF.

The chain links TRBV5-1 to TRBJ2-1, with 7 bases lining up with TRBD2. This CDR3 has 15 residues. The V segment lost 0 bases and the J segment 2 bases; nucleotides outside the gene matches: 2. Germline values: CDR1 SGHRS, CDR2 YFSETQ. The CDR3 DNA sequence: TGCGCCAGCAGCTTGGGCGGGGGACCCTACAATGAGCAGTTCTTC. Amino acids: CASSLGGGPYNEQFF.

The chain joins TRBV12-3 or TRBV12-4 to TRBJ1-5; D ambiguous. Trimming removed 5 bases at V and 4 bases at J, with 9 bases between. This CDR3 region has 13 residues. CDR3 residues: CASSPEANQPQHF. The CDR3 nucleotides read TGTGCCAGCAGTCCTGAGGCGAATCAGCCCCAGCATTTT.

For the CDR3, the DNA is TGTGCCAGCAGCCCCGGGACTAGGGACGATACGCAGTATTTT. As protein: CASSPGTRDDTQYF. The chain employs TRBV11-2 and TRBJ2-3; 8 bases agree with TRBD2. This CDR3 region has 14 residues. Germline V gene sequence: CDR1 SGHAT, CDR2 FQNNGV. V dropped 5 bases and J dropped 6; count of bases not matched to a gene: 7.

The DNA for the CDR3 is TGTGCCAGCAGCCAATCAGCAGGAACCTACGAGCAGTACTTC. It translates to CASSQSAGTYEQYF. The chain uses TRBV3-1 (or the pseudogene TRBV3-2) and TRBJ2-7; D uncertain. Deletions cut 2 bases from V and 2 bases from J, with 10 bases between. There are 14 residues in the CDR3. The germline V gene encodes CDR1 LGHDT and CDR2 YNNKEL (reference sequence).

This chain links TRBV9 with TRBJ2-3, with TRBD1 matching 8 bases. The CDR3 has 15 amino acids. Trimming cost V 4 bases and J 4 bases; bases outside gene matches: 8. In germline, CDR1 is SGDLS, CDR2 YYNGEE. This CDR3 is CASSPNRGSPDTQYF. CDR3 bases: TGTGCCAGCAGCCCCAACAGGGGGTCCCCAGATACGCAGTATTTT.

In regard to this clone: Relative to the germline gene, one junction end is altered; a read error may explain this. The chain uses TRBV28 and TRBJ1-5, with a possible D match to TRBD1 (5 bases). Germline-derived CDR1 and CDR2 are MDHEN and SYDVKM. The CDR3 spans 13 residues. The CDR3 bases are TGTGCCACCCGTGGGCAGGGCCTGTGGCCCCGGCATTTT. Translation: CATRGQGLWPRHF.

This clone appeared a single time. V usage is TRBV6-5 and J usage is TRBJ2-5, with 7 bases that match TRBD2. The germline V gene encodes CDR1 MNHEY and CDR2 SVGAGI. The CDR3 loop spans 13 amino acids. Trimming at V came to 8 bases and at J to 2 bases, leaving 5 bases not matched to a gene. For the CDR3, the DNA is TGTGCCAGCGGACGGGGGGTTCAAGAGACCCAGTACTTC. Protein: CASGRGVQETQYF.

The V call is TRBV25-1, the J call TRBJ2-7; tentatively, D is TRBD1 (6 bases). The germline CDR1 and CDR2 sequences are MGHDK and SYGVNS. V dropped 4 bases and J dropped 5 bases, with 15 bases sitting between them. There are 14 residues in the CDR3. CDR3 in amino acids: CASSALTHRDEQYF. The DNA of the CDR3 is TGTGCCAGCAGTGCACTCACACACAGGGACGAGCAGTACTTC.

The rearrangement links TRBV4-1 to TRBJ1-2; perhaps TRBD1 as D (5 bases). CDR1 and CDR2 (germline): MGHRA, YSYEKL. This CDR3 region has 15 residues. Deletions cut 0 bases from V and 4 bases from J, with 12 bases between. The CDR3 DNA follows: TGCGCCAGCAGCCAAGAGGGGGGTGGTCCCTATGGCTACACCTTC. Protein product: CASSQEGGGPYGYTF.

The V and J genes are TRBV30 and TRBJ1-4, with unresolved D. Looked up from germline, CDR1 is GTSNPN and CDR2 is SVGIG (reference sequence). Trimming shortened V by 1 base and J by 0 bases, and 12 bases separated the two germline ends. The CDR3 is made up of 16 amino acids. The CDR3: CAWSGGSFATNEKLFF. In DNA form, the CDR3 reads TGTGCCTGGAGTGGAGGCAGCTTTGCAACTAATGAAAAACTGTTTTTT.

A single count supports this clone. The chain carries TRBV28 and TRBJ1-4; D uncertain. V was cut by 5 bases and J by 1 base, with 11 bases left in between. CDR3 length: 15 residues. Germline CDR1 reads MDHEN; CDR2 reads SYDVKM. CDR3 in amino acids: CASSLAEGTNEKLFF. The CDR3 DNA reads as TGTGCCAGCAGTCTCGCCGAGGGAACTAATGAAAAACTGTTTTTT.

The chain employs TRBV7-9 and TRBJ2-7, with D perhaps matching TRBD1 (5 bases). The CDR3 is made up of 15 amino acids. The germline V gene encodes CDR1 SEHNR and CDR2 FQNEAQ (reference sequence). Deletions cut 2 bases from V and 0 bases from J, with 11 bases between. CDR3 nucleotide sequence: TGTGCCAGCAGCTTAACAGGCCCAAGCTCCTACGAGCAGTACTTC. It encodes CASSLTGPSSYEQYF. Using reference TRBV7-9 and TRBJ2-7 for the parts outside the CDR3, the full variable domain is DTGVSQNPRHKITKRGQNVTFRCDPISEHNRLYWYRQTLGQGPEFLTYFQNEAQLEKSRLLSDRFSAERPKGSFSTLEIQRTEQGDSAMYLCASSLTGPSSYEQYFGPGTRLTVT.

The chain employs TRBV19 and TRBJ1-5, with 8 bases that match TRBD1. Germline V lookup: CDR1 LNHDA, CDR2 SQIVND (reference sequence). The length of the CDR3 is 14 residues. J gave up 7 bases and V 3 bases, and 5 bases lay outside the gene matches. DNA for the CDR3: TGTGCCAGTAGTATGGTACAGGGGGGGCAGCCCCAGCATTTT. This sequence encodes CASSMVQGGQPQHF.

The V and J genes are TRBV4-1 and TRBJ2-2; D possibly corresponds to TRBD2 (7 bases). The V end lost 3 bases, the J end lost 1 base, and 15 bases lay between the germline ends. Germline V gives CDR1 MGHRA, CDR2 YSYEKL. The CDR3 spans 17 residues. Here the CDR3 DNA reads TGCGCCAGCAGCCATCAGGCGGGGGCCGGGAACACCGGGGAGCTGTTTTTT. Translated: CASSHQAGAGNTGELFF.

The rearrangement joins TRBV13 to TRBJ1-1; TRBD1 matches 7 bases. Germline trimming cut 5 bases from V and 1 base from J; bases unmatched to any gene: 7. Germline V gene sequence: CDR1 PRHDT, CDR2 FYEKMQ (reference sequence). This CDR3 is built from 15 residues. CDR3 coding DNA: TGTGCCAGCAGCCGACGAGGACAGGAGAACACTGAAGCTTTCTTT. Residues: CASSRRGQENTEAFF. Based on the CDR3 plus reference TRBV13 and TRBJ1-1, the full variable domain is AAGVIQSPRHLIKEKRETATLKCYPIPRHDTVYWYQQGPGQDPQFLISFYEKMQSDKGSIPDRFSAQQFSDYHSELNMSSLELGDSALYFCASSRRGQENTEAFFGQGTRLTVV.

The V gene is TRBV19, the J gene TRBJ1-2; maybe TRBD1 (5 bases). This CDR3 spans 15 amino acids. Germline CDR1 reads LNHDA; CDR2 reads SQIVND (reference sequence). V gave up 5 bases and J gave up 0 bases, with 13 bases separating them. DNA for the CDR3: TGTGCCAGTAGTCCCGCGGCAGGGTCTAACTATGGCTACACCTTC. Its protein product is CASSPAAGSNYGYTF.

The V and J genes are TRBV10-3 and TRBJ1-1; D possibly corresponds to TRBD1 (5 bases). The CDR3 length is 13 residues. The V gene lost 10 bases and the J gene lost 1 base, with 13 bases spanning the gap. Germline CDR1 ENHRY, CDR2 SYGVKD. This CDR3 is CATSQERNTEAFF. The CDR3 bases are TGTGCCACCTCACAGGAGCGGAACACTGAAGCTTTCTTT.

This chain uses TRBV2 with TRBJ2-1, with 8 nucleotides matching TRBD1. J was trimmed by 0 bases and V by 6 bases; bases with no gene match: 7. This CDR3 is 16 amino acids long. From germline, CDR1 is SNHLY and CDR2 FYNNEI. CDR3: CASRRDRISSYNEQFF. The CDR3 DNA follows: TGTGCCAGCAGACGGGACAGGATTAGCTCCTACAATGAGCAGTTCTTC.

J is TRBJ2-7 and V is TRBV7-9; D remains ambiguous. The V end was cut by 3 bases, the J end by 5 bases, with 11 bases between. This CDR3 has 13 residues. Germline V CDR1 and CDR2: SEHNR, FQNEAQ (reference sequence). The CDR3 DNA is TGTGCCAGCAGCTTGATGAGATTCGACGAGCAGTACTTC. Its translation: CASSLMRFDEQYF.

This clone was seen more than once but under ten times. This chain's CDR3 is CSTSRGSDTQYF. CDR3 DNA sequence: TGCAGCACTTCTAGGGGATCAGATACGCAGTATTTT. The rearrangement links TRBV29-1 to TRBJ2-3, with D possibly TRBD1 on 5 matching bases. The CDR3 totals 12 residues. Germline assignment: CDR1 SQVTM and CDR2 ANQGSEA. The V and J ends lost 8 bases and 4 bases respectively, with 13 bases between them.

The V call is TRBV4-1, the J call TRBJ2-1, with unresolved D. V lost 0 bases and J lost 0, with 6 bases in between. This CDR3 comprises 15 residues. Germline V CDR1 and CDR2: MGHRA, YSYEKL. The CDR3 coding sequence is TGCGCCAGCAGCCAAGAACTAACCTCCTACAATGAGCAGTTCTTC. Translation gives CASSQELTSYNEQFF.

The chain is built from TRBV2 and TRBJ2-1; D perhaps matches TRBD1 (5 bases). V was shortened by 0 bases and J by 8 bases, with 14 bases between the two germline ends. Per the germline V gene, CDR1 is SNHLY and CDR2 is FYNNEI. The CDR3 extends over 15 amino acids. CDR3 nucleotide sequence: TGTGCCAGCAGTGAAGCGCTTCCGGTCAGGGATGAGCAGTTCTTC. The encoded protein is CASSEALPVRDEQFF.

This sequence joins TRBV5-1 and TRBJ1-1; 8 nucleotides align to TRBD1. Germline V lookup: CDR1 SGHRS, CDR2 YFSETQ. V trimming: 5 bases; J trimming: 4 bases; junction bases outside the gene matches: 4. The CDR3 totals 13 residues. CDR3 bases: TGCGCCAGCAGGGCAACAGGGGGCACTGAAGCTTTCTTT. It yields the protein CASRATGGTEAFF.

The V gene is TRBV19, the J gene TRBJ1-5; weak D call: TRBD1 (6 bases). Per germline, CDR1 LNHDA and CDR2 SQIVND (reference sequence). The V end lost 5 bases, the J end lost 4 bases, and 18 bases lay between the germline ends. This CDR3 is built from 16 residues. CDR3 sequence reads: CASSYDRGGLNQPQHF. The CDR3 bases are TGTGCCAGTAGTTACGATAGGGGGGGGCTGAATCAGCCCCAGCATTTT.

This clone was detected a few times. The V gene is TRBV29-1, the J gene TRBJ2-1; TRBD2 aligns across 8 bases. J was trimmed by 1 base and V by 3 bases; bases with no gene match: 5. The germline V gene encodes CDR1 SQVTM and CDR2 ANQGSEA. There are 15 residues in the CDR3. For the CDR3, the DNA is TGCAGCGTTGAGGGTAGCGGGGCATCCTACAATGAGCAGTTCTTC. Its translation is CSVEGSGASYNEQFF.

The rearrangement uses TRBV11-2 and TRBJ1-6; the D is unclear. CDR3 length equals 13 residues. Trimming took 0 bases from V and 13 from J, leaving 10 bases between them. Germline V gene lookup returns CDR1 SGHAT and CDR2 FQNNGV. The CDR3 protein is CASSLEMRSPLHF. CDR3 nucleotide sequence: TGTGCCAGCAGCTTAGAAATGCGGAGCCCCCTCCACTTT.

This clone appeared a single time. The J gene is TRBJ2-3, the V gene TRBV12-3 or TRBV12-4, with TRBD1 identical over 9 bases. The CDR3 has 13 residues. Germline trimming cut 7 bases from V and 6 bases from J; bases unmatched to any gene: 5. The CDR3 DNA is TGTGCCAGCACGGGACAGGGTGCGGATACGCAGTATTTT. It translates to CASTGQGADTQYF.

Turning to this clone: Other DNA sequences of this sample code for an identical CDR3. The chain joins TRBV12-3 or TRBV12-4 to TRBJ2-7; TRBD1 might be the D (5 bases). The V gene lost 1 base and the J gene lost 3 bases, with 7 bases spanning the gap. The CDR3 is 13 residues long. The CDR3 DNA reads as TGTGCCAGCAGTTTAGGTCAGGGCTACGAGCAGTACTTC. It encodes CASSLGQGYEQYF.